What follows are 21 T cell receptor beta chains derived from one specimen sequenced in a study of breast tumors, draining lymph nodes, adjacent tissues. Samples came from axillary lymph nodes draining the breast cancer. In TCRdb, the multiplex PCR reads were re-called with MiXCR into one record per CDR3 protein. Of over 200,000 distinct CDR3 sequences in the sample, less than 40% were seen once. Source material: axillary lymph node tissue. Source of these receptors: a female donor with breast cancer. Some clones in this sample may be carry-over from other donors' samples.

This clonotype was counted ten times or more. At one end the junction does not follow the germline gene, possibly because of a read error. This sequence joins TRBV7-8 and TRBJ1-2; tentative D call: TRBD1 (6 bases). Germline V gene sequence: CDR1 SGHVS, CDR2 FQNEAQ. The CDR3 is made up of 15 amino acids. CDR3 DNA sequence: TGTGCCAGCAGCTTAACTGGGACACCAATCTATGGCTACCCCTTC. Translation: CASSLTGTPIYGYPF.

The CDR3 protein is CASSPRSPEAFF. DNA of the CDR3: TGTGCCAGTAGTCCACGGAGCCCTGAAGCTTTCTTT. V usage is TRBV19 and J usage is TRBJ1-1; the D is unclear. The CDR3 is 12 amino acids. V lost 5 bases to trimming and J lost 6 bases, with 10 bases between them. Germline V gene lookup returns CDR1 LNHDA and CDR2 SQIVND (reference sequence). The variable domain in full, with the rest retrieved from reference TRBV19 and TRBJ1-1, is DGGITQSPKYLFRKEGQNVTLSCEQNLNHDAMYWYRQDPGQGLRLIYYSQIVNDFQKGDIAEGYSVSREKKESFPLTVTSAQKNPTAFYLCASSPRSPEAFFGQGTRLTVV.

This clonotype was observed many times. CDR3 in amino acids: CASSHRTRSYEQYF. Written as DNA, the CDR3 is TGTGCCAGCAGTCACCGGACTAGGTCCTACGAGCAGTACTTC. This sequence joins TRBV12-3 or TRBV12-4 and TRBJ2-7; 7 positions match TRBD2. This CDR3 contains 14 residues. With V trimmed by 5 bases and J by 1 base, 5 bases remained unmatched.

Many counts were recorded for this clonotype. The rearrangement links TRBV30 to TRBJ1-6; D is perhaps TRBD1 (5 bases). The ends were cut back, 5 bases at V and 10 bases at J, with 21 bases in the middle. Germline CDR1 and CDR2: GTSNPN and SVGIG (reference sequence). The CDR3 contains 15 residues. The CDR3 DNA reads TGTGCCTGGTCTAAGCGGGACGGGTTATTCTCACCCCTCCACTTT. Encoded protein: CAWSKRDGLFSPLHF.

In its sample, this clonotype was seen many times. This sequence joins TRBV11-3 and TRBJ2-7; no definite D call. The CDR3 runs to 15 residues. Germline loops: CDR1 SGHNT, CDR2 YENEEA. Trimming took 5 bases from V and 2 from J, leaving 16 bases between them. Here the CDR3 reads CASSQVGVFPYEQYF. The CDR3 DNA sequence: TGTGCCAGCAGCCAAGTGGGTGTATTTCCCTACGAGCAGTACTTC.

Concerning this clonotype itself: A much larger clone differs by one base, so this may be a read error. The gene calls are TRBV12-3 or TRBV12-4 and TRBJ2-1; maybe TRBD2 (5 bases). The CDR3 length is 11 residues. Between the trimmed V and J ends, which lost 5 bases and 9 bases, there was a span of 8 bases. CDR3 residues: CASSAGCEQFF. CDR3 sequence (DNA): TGTGCCAGCAGTGCGGGTTGTGAGCAGTTCTTC.

The V gene is TRBV11-2, the J gene TRBJ2-5; D may be TRBD2 (6 bases). CDR3 length equals 13 residues. Germline CDR1 is SGHAT and CDR2 is FQNNGV. Trimming removed 5 bases at V and 9 bases at J, with 16 bases between. In DNA form, the CDR3 reads TGTGCCAGCAGCCAAGGGACTTATCAGCCCCAGTACTTC. This encodes CASSQGTYQPQYF.

The chain recombines TRBV15 with TRBJ1-1, with a weak D call TRBD1 (5 bases). The germline CDR1 and CDR2 sequences are LNHNV and YYDKDF (reference sequence). The length of the CDR3 is 14 residues. Trimming took off 4 bases at V and 6 bases at J, with 15 bases between the two ends. The CDR3 sequence: CATSKGTGRPEAFF. CDR3 in DNA: TGTGCCACCAGCAAGGGGACGGGGCGCCCTGAAGCTTTCTTT.

Of note for this clonotype: This CDR3 fails to terminate in the conserved phenylalanine or tryptophan, so it likely reflects a read error. The limits of the CDR3 on the DNA are not certain, so only TCRdb's listed CDR3 is given. This chain joins TRBV5-4 and TRBJ2-5; the table's D gene call, TRBD1, was not cross checked with the DNA. The CDR3 numbers 11 amino acids, ends counted. Germline assignment: CDR1 SGHNT and CDR2 YYREEE (reference sequence). CDR3 amino acids: CASSLGRGTVS.

This rearrangement joins TRBV18 to TRBJ2-5; tentative D call: TRBD2 (6 bases). This CDR3 spans 15 amino acids. Trimming removed 3 bases from V and 6 bases from J, with 17 bases in between. The V gene's germline CDR1 is KGHSH and CDR2 LQKENI. CDR3 residues: CASSPGEGRGKTQYF. The CDR3 region has the DNA TGTGCCAGCTCACCCGGAGAGGGGCGGGGAAAGACCCAGTACTTC.

As concerns this clonotype: A clone one base away is much larger, so this may be a read error. This chain links TRBV3-2 with TRBJ2-7; the tabulated D call, TRBD2, remains unverified against the DNA. TRBV3-2 is a documented pseudogene. This CDR3 has 16 amino acids. Here the CDR3 reads CASSRKGSSGRSEQYF. The CDR3 region has the DNA TGTGCCAGCAGCCGTAAAGGTTCTAGCGGGAGAAGTGAGCAGTACTTC.

V is TRBV7-3 and J is TRBJ1-1; TRBD1 agrees at 9 bases. With V trimmed by 3 bases and J by 4 bases, 6 bases remained unmatched. Germline assignment: CDR1 SGHTA and CDR2 FQGTGA. The CDR3 contains 15 residues. The DNA for the CDR3 is TGTGCCAGCAGCTTGGGCGGGACAGGGAGCACTGAAGCTTTCTTT. Protein: CASSLGGTGSTEAFF.

This clonotype has at least ten counts. The gene calls are TRBV19 and TRBJ1-3; the D is unclear. The CDR3 loop spans 14 amino acids. With 5 bases removed from V and 0 bases from J, the gap between germline ends came to 8 bases. Germline lookup yields CDR1 LNHDA and CDR2 SQIVND (reference sequence). This chain's CDR3 is CASSLQSSGNTIYF. Here the CDR3 DNA reads TGTGCCAGTAGTCTACAGAGCTCTGGAAACACCATATATTTT.

The CDR3 DNA sequence: TGTGCCAGCTCACTTAAACACAGCGGGATTAGCTCCTACGAGCAGTACTTC. It specifies CASSLKHSGISSYEQYF. This chain connects TRBV18 to TRBJ2-7; 7 positions match TRBD2. With 4 bases clipped from V and 0 bases from J, the junction kept 12 bases outside the gene matches. CDR3 size: 17 residues. Germline V gene lookup returns CDR1 KGHSH and CDR2 LQKENI.

On this clonotype itself: Its ends do not fully match the called genes, so a read error is possible. This sequence joins TRBV5-4 and TRBJ1-2; 8 bases fit TRBD1. Germline V lookup: CDR1 SGHNT, CDR2 YYREEE (reference sequence). This CDR3 is 15 amino acids long. The CDR3 here is CASSSRGQRHYGCTF. The CDR3, as DNA: TGTGCCAGCAGCTCCAGGGGGCAGAGGCACTATGGCTGCACCTTC.

V is TRBV10-3 and J is TRBJ2-1; TRBD2 aligns across 9 bases. The CDR3 loop spans 15 amino acids. CDR1 is ENHRY, CDR2 SYGVKD, per germline. J gave up 9 bases and V 6 bases, and 12 bases lay outside the gene matches. The CDR3 nucleotides read TGTGCCATCAGCGGATTAGCGGGAGCCTTATCTGAGCAGTTCTTC. Its protein product is CAISGLAGALSEQFF.

This clonotype was observed at least ten times. J is TRBJ1-2 and V is TRBV7-8; D unclear. Germline CDR1 reads SGHVS; CDR2 reads FQNEAQ. The V end was cut by 3 bases, the J end by 1 base, with 12 bases between. This CDR3 has 15 amino acids. CDR3 sequence (DNA): TGTGCCAGCAGCTTGGACGGAATAAGTAACTATGGCTACACCTTC. This sequence encodes CASSLDGISNYGYTF.

This sequence joins TRBV5-6 and TRBJ2-5; D is unresolved. This CDR3 has 13 amino acids. The germline V gene has CDR1 SGHDT and CDR2 YYEEEE. Deletions cut 0 bases from V and 6 bases from J, with 9 bases between. CDR3: CASSLDGPKTQYF. The CDR3 DNA reads TGTGCCAGCAGCTTGGATGGCCCCAAGACCCAGTACTTC.

The V and J genes are TRBV12-3 or TRBV12-4 and TRBJ2-5; no firm D call. This CDR3 has 15 amino acids. V lost 6 bases and J 0 bases, leaving 14 bases between the germline ends. This chain's CDR3 is CASSPTAGDQETQYF. CDR3 bases: TGTGCCAGCAGCCCAACGGCAGGCGACCAAGAGACCCAGTACTTC.

In its sample, this clonotype was seen a few times. Given a much more abundant clone one base away, this may be a read error. V gene TRBV7-2 combines with J gene TRBJ2-7; TRBD2 agrees at 9 bases. The CDR3 has 15 amino acids. Germline CDR1 is SGHTA and CDR2 is FQGNSA. In DNA form, the CDR3 reads TGTGCCAGCAGCTTAGCCGGGACTAGCCTTTACGAGCAGCACTTC. Translating gives CASSLAGTSLYEQHF.

Note on this clonotype: A clone one base away is much larger, so this may be a read error. The conserved phenylalanine or tryptophan is not found at the CDR3 terminus, so this likely reflects a read error. The V and J genes are TRBV9 and TRBJ2-5; TRBD1 might be the D (6 bases). V was trimmed by 5 bases and J by 1 base, leaving 9 bases between them. Germline lookup yields CDR1 SGDLS and CDR2 YYNGEE. The CDR3 runs 13 residues. In DNA, the CDR3 is TGTGCCAGCAGTACAGGGAGCCAAGAGACCCAGTACTCC. It codes for CASSTGSQETQYS.